This T cell receptor beta chain was recorded in a study of blood T cell repertoires in COVID-19. About the study: The analysed material was cDNA or gDNA that came from T cells, B-cell-depleted T cells, or PBMCs.

Trimming took 2 bases from V and 0 from J, leaving 4 bases between them. CDR3 length: 13 amino acids. From germline, CDR1 is KGHSH and CDR2 LQKENI. The method was immunoSEQ multiplex PCR; TCRdb's version includes in-frame clones alone and lacks a portion of them. The sample holds approximately 280,000 clones, around 89% seen once. The receptor was derived from a man aged 40-49 years with acute or convalescent COVID-19. Sample: peripheral blood. This chain joins TRBV18 and TRBJ1-2; the D is unclear. In DNA, the CDR3 is TGTGCCAGCTCACCAACAGCTAACTATGGCTACACCTTC. Translated, it gives CASSPTANYGYTF. Supplemented by reference TRBV18 and TRBJ1-2, the full variable domain reads NAGVMQNPRHLVRRRGQEARLRCSPMKGHSHVYWYRQLPEEGLKFMVYLQKENIIDESGMPKERFSAEFPKEGPSILRIQQVVRGDSAAYFCASSPTANYGYTFGSGTRLTVV.